Listed here are 29 T cell receptor beta chains from one sample, sequenced in a study of T cells after yellow fever vaccination. TCRdb fed the 5' RACE reads into MiXCR, producing one record per CDR3 protein. Among about 200,000 distinct CDR3 sequences listed, roughly 3% were seen once. The specimen comprised CD4+ T cells sorted from PBMCs, sampled 10 days after the yellow fever booster vaccination. The receptor set was obtained from a man younger than 35 who received the YFV17D yellow fever vaccine.

The rearrangement links TRBV20-1 to TRBJ2-7, with D tentatively TRBD1 (6 bases). Germline V gene sequence: CDR1 DFQATT, CDR2 SNEGSKA (reference sequence). The CDR3 has 15 residues. The CDR3 loop reads CSASDPRGNHYEQYF. For the CDR3, the DNA is TGCAGCGCTTCTGACCCTAGGGGGAATCACTACGAGCAGTACTTC.

This clonotype showed up just a few times. The chain carries TRBV3-1 and TRBJ1-1, with D maybe TRBD1 (5 bases). Germline V gene sequence: CDR1 LGHDT, CDR2 YNNKEL (reference sequence). V was trimmed by 0 bases and J by 1 base, leaving 6 bases between them. The CDR3 is made up of 14 amino acids. CDR3 loop: CASSQETENTEAFF. The CDR3 coding sequence is TGTGCCAGCAGCCAAGAGACAGAGAACACTGAAGCTTTCTTT.

This rearrangement joins TRBV18 to TRBJ2-7; D possibly corresponds to TRBD2 (7 bases). The germline CDR1 and CDR2 sequences are KGHSH and LQKENI. CDR3 length equals 13 residues. V was trimmed by 6 bases and J by 5 bases, leaving 14 bases between them. Here the CDR3 reads CASSGGGGNEQYV. In DNA form, the CDR3 reads TGTGCCAGCTCCGGAGGGGGGGGCAACGAGCAGTACGTC.

This clonotype has more than one count but fewer than ten. V gene TRBV11-2 combines with J gene TRBJ2-5; D is unclear. V lost 6 bases, J lost 2 bases, and 19 bases lay in between. This CDR3 comprises 16 residues. Germline assignment: CDR1 SGHAT and CDR2 FQNNGV. CDR3 residues: CASRRPGALRQETQYF. The CDR3 DNA reads TGTGCCAGCAGGCGCCCCGGTGCTCTGAGGCAAGAGACCCAGTACTTC.

This clonotype was counted a single time. At one boundary the junction diverges from the germline segment, which might be a read error. This chain links TRBV5-1 with TRBJ2-1; TRBD2 matches 9 bases. The length of the CDR3 is 15 residues. Germline values: CDR1 SGHRS, CDR2 YFSETQ. The CDR3 region has the DNA TGCGCCAGCAGCTTGGAGGGGACTAGCTACGGTGAGCAGGTCTTC. It codes for CASSLEGTSYGEQVF.

This clonotype was seen ten or more times. V usage is TRBV5-1 and J usage is TRBJ2-7; 7 nucleotides match TRBD1. Germline lookup yields CDR1 SGHRS and CDR2 YFSETQ. Trimming removed 7 bases from V and 0 bases from J; junction bases left unmatched: 7. The CDR3 totals 14 residues. CDR3 amino acids: CASAEGASSYEQYV. Written as DNA, the CDR3 is TGCGCCAGCGCTGAGGGGGCAAGCTCCTACGAGCAGTACGTC.

This clonotype has at least ten counts. The CDR3 loop reads CASSLVIVGTVIAPLHF. The CDR3 region has the DNA TGTGCCAGCAGCTTAGTTATAGTAGGGACAGTGATTGCACCCCTCCACTTT. The chain has TRBV7-2 and TRBJ1-6, with 7 nucleotides matching TRBD1. Unmatched junction bases numbered 14, after V lost 1 base and J lost 11 bases. Germline CDR1 reads SGHTA; CDR2 reads FQGNSA. The length of the CDR3 is 17 residues.

The chain couples TRBV5-6 to TRBJ2-7; possible D gene TRBD1, 6 bases. Germline V lookup: CDR1 SGHDT, CDR2 YYEEEE. V dropped 5 bases and J dropped 4 bases, with 16 bases sitting between them. CDR3 size: 14 residues. CDR3 in DNA: TGTGCCAGCAGGACGTGGACAGCCAATTACGAGCAGTACTTC. Translation gives CASRTWTANYEQYF.

This clonotype showed up many times. The CDR3 DNA follows: TGCGCCAGCAGCTTGGGTCAAGGATTCACAGATACGCAGTATTTT. Translation gives CASSLGQGFTDTQYF. The chain carries TRBV5-1 and TRBJ2-3; D ambiguous. The germline V gene encodes CDR1 SGHRS and CDR2 YFSETQ. The CDR3 sequence is 15 residues long. V lost 0 bases, J lost 2 bases, and 10 bases lay in between. The full variable domain, in which reference TRBV5-1 and TRBJ2-3 provide the parts outside the CDR3, is KAGVTQTPRYLIKTRGQQVTLSCSPISGHRSVSWYQQTPGQGLQFLFEYFSETQRNKGNFPGRFSGRQFSNSRSEMNVSTLELGDSALYLCASSLGQGFTDTQYFGPGTRLTVL.

Ten or more counts support this clonotype. The chain couples TRBV7-9 to TRBJ1-2, with 9 bases identical to TRBD1. The V segment lost 6 bases and the J segment 6 bases; nucleotides outside the gene matches: 11. CDR1 is SEHNR and CDR2 is FQNEAQ in the germline V gene (reference sequence). This CDR3 is 15 amino acids long. The CDR3 loop reads CASSRTGQGRNGYTF. CDR3 DNA: TGTGCCAGCAGTCGAACCGGACAGGGGAGAAATGGCTACACCTTC. Combining the CDR3 with reference TRBV7-9 and TRBJ1-2 gives the whole variable domain DTGVSQNPRHKITKRGQNVTFRCDPISEHNRLYWYRQTLGQGPEFLTYFQNEAQLEKSRLLSDRFSAERPKGSFSTLEIQRTEQGDSAMYLCASSRTGQGRNGYTFGSGTRLTVV.

The CDR3: CATSRSGLSTDTQYF. CDR3 DNA: TGTGCCACCAGCAGATCGGGACTCAGCACAGATACGCAGTATTTT. V gene TRBV15 combines with J gene TRBJ2-3, with D possibly being TRBD2 (6 bases). Trimming left V 2 bases short and J 0 bases short, with 9 bases between. The CDR3 has 15 amino acids. CDR1 is LNHNV and CDR2 is YYDKDF in the germline V gene (reference sequence).

This clonotype showed up just a few times. The rearrangement joins TRBV20-1 to TRBJ2-7, with 7 bases that match TRBD2. Trimming cost V 0 bases and J 5 bases; bases outside gene matches: 7. This CDR3 region has 14 residues. Germline V lookup: CDR1 DFQATT, CDR2 SNEGSKA (reference sequence). The DNA for the CDR3 is TGCAGTGCTAGAGATGGGGGGGGGATCAACGAGCAGTACGTC. Its translation: CSARDGGGINEQYV.

This clonotype came up many times. The chain combines TRBV10-3 with TRBJ2-5; 7 nucleotides line up with TRBD1. The ends lost 5 bases at V and 5 bases at J; junction bases unmatched: 17. Germline CDR1 and CDR2: ENHRY and SYGVKD. This CDR3 region has 17 residues. This CDR3 is CAISIGAQPTGLETQYF. CDR3 in DNA: TGTGCCATCAGTATAGGGGCCCAACCGACAGGGCTGGAGACCCAGTACTTC.

This clonotype was counted many times. This sequence joins TRBV6-5 and TRBJ2-5; 7 bases align to TRBD2. The CDR3 consists of 15 residues. The germline gives CDR1 MNHEY, CDR2 SVGAGI. V lost 6 bases, J lost 5 bases, and 12 bases stayed unmatched. The CDR3, as DNA: TGTGCCAGCAGCCCCCAGCGGGGAGGGAAGGAGACCCAGTACTTC. Protein: CASSPQRGGKETQYF.

The chain uses TRBV12-3 or TRBV12-4 and TRBJ2-7; D may be TRBD1 or TRBD2 (5 bases each). CDR3 length: 12 amino acids. The V end was cut by 6 bases, the J end by 3 bases, with 9 bases between. The CDR3 coding sequence is TGTGCCAGCAGCAGGGACGTCTACGAGCAGTACGTC. It specifies CASSRDVYEQYV.

In its sample, this clonotype was seen many times. The chain links TRBV27 to TRBJ2-5; D may be TRBD1 or TRBD2 (5 bases each). Germline CDR1 MNHEY, CDR2 SMNVEV (reference sequence). The CDR3 loop spans 15 amino acids. Trimming cost V 2 bases and J 3 bases, with 13 bases left between them. CDR3 region: CASSLRFREKETQYF. In DNA, the CDR3 is TGTGCCAGCAGTTTACGGTTCAGGGAGAAAGAGACCCAGTACTTC.

This clonotype was seen at least ten times. The chain uses TRBV5-1 and TRBJ2-1; 8 nucleotides line up with TRBD2. The CDR3 consists of 17 residues. V shed 0 bases, J shed 4 bases, and the junction held 9 bases outside the gene matches. CDR1 and CDR2 from the germline V gene are SGHRS and YFSETQ. Here the CDR3 reads CASSLEVSGGTYNEQFF. In DNA form, the CDR3 reads TGCGCCAGCAGCTTGGAAGTGAGCGGGGGTACGTACAATGAGCAGTTCTTC.

In this sample, this clonotype turned up many times. V usage is TRBV7-3 and J usage is TRBJ2-4; D may be TRBD1 (5 bases). The germline V gene encodes CDR1 SGHTA and CDR2 FQGTGA. The CDR3 loop spans 13 amino acids. The ends were cut back, 6 bases at V and 8 bases at J, with 14 bases in the middle. CDR3 amino acids: CASSRGVGDIQYF. CDR3 nucleotide sequence: TGTGCCAGCAGTAGGGGTGTAGGGGACATTCAGTACTTC.

At least ten counts were recorded for this clonotype. The chain links TRBV20-1 to TRBJ2-3, with D perhaps matching TRBD1 or TRBD2 (5 bases each). This CDR3 has 14 amino acids. V lost 2 bases, J lost 2 bases, and 11 bases lay in between. The germline gives CDR1 DFQATT, CDR2 SNEGSKA (reference sequence). The CDR3 DNA reads as TGCAGTGCTAGAAAGGGACCACCCACAGATACGCAGTATTTT. It codes for CSARKGPPTDTQYF.

This clonotype was seen only a few times. The gene calls are TRBV20-1 and TRBJ2-7; 9 bases are shared with TRBD1. V shed 7 bases and J 6 bases; nucleotides not matched to a gene: 19. Germline lookup yields CDR1 DFQATT and CDR2 SNEGSKA (reference sequence). CDR3 length: 16 amino acids. The CDR3, as DNA: TGCAGTGGCGTCCCGGGACAGGGCTTCGGAGGAGGCGAGCAGTACGTC. Protein sequence: CSGVPGQGFGGGEQYV.

Many counts were recorded for this clonotype. The chain links TRBV9 to TRBJ1-3; D ambiguous. The CDR3 is made up of 13 amino acids. The germline V and J ends were trimmed by 0 bases and 7 bases, with 8 bases remaining between them. Germline CDR1 reads SGDLS; CDR2 reads YYNGEE. CDR3 residues: CASSVGLGNTIYF. DNA of the CDR3: TGTGCCAGCAGCGTAGGGCTTGGGAACACCATATATTTT.

The rearrangement joins TRBV12-3 or TRBV12-4 to TRBJ2-5; D perhaps matches TRBD2 (5 bases). The V end lost 8 bases, the J end lost 7 bases, and 11 bases lay between the germline ends. CDR3 length: 11 residues. The CDR3, as DNA: TGTGCCAGCGTCTTAGAGGGGACCCAGTACTTC. Protein sequence: CASVLEGTQYF.

This chain joins TRBV18 and TRBJ2-1, with D tentatively TRBD2 (6 bases). Per the germline V gene, CDR1 is KGHSH and CDR2 is LQKENI. V dropped 3 bases and J dropped 9 bases, with 9 bases sitting between them. The CDR3 consists of 12 residues. This chain's CDR3 is CASSPGGSEQFF. The CDR3 DNA follows: TGTGCCAGCTCACCGGGAGGTAGTGAGCAGTTCTTC.

This clonotype appeared many times. This rearrangement joins TRBV12-3 or TRBV12-4 to TRBJ2-3, with D possibly TRBD2 on 6 matching bases. This CDR3 has 14 residues. The V gene lost 6 bases and the J gene lost 2 bases, with 12 bases spanning the gap. CDR3 DNA sequence: TGTGCCAGCAGCTCCCTGGACTACACAGATACGCAGTATTTT. Translated: CASSSLDYTDTQYF.

This clonotype was recorded a few times. The chain carries TRBV18 and TRBJ1-3; unclear D gene. Germline V gene lookup returns CDR1 KGHSH and CDR2 LQKENI. The germline V and J ends were trimmed by 0 bases and 0 bases, with 6 bases remaining between them. This CDR3 contains 15 residues. This CDR3 reads CASSPPANSGNTIYF. CDR3 nucleotide sequence: TGTGCCAGCTCACCACCGGCAAACTCTGGAAACACCATATATTTT.

In this sample, this clonotype turned up many times. The rearrangement links TRBV6-5 to TRBJ2-3; 7 positions match TRBD1. The CDR3 length is 18 residues. Trimming removed 0 bases from V and 1 base from J; junction bases left unmatched: 10. In germline, CDR1 is MNHEY, CDR2 SVGAGI. CDR3 in DNA: TGTGCCAGCAGTTACTCATATCCCTCAGGGGGTGGCACAGATACGCAGTATTTT. Translating it yields CASSYSYPSGGGTDTQYF.

The chain links TRBV20-1 to TRBJ2-1, with TRBD2 identical over 10 bases. V lost 0 bases and J lost 0; bases outside the gene matches: 14. The CDR3 runs to 20 residues. The germline V gene has CDR1 DFQATT and CDR2 SNEGSKA (reference sequence). The CDR3 bases are TGCAGTGCTAGAGATCTCGGAACTAGCGGGGCCAAGTTCTCCTACAATGAGCAGTTCTTC. Residues: CSARDLGTSGAKFSYNEQFF.

This clonotype was found many times. The CDR3 coding sequence is TGCGCCAGCAGCCCCGGGACAGGGGGCAACGAGCAGTACGTC. The encoded protein is CASSPGTGGNEQYV. This chain joins TRBV5-1 and TRBJ2-7; 12 nucleotides line up with TRBD1. CDR1 is SGHRS and CDR2 is YFSETQ in the germline V gene. The CDR3 consists of 14 residues. V lost 4 bases and J lost 5; bases outside the gene matches: 4.

This clonotype was detected ten times or more. The chain links TRBV5-1 to TRBJ2-5; D might be TRBD2 (5 bases). The V gene's germline CDR1 is SGHRS and CDR2 YFSETQ. V was pared by 0 bases and J by 3 bases, with 12 bases between. The CDR3 runs 15 residues. In DNA form, the CDR3 reads TGCGCCAGCAGCTTGGGAGGGAGCCTGGAAGAGACCCAGTACTTC. The encoded protein is CASSLGGSLEETQYF.